Shown below are 26 T cell receptor beta chains from a single sample sequenced in a study of T cell responses to AZD1222 COVID-19 vaccine. Sequencing was performed with immunoSEQ multiplex PCR; in TCRdb, only in-frame clones are kept and a portion is missing. The profile shows roughly 70,000 clones, roughly 85% of them singletons. Material: peripheral blood, obtained 28 days after the second AZD1222 dose. These receptor sequences come from an adult who received the AZD1222 COVID-19 vaccine.

This chain uses TRBV3-1 (or the pseudogene TRBV3-2) with TRBJ2-1; D gene ambiguous. Germline assignment: CDR1 LGHDT and CDR2 YNNKEL (reference sequence). This CDR3 contains 20 residues. Trimming pared 0 bases from V and 0 bases from J, leaving 21 bases between. CDR3 coding DNA: TGTGCCAGCAGCCAAGATCGACGCGGACGAATAGGAAGCTCCTACAATGAGCAGTTCTTC. Translating gives CASSQDRRGRIGSSYNEQFF.

This clone was seen just once. The chain is built from TRBV5-4 and TRBJ2-2; 10 bases fit TRBD1. CDR3 length: 17 amino acids. V dropped 0 bases and J dropped 7; count of bases not matched to a gene: 9. CDR1 SGHNT and CDR2 YYREEE come from the germline V gene (reference sequence). In nucleotides, the CDR3 is TGTGCCAGCAGCTTGGGTCTCGGGACAGGGGAGGACGGGGAGCTGTTTTTT. Encoded protein: CASSLGLGTGEDGELFF.

The chain is built from TRBV14 and TRBJ2-7; D remains unclear. Trimming took 4 bases from V and 3 from J, leaving 13 bases between them. The CDR3 contains 14 residues. CDR1 and CDR2 (germline): SGHDN, FVKESK. CDR3 DNA sequence: TGTGCCAGCAGCCTGAATTGGTTGGACTACGAGCAGTACTTC. It is translated as CASSLNWLDYEQYF.

The V and J genes are TRBV14 and TRBJ2-3; D remains ambiguous. Germline V gives CDR1 SGHDN, CDR2 FVKESK. This CDR3 comprises 14 residues. Trimming removed 1 base at V and 2 bases at J, with 7 bases between. The CDR3 DNA reads TGTGCCAGCAGCCAAGCTCTATTCACAGATACGCAGTATTTT. It translates to CASSQALFTDTQYF.

V and J are TRBV7-8 and TRBJ1-5, with a weak D call TRBD1 (6 bases). CDR3 length: 17 residues. V was shortened by 2 bases and J by 0 bases, with 14 bases between the two germline ends. Germline lookup yields CDR1 SGHVS and CDR2 FQNEAQ. CDR3 bases: TGTGCCAGCAGCTTAATGGGGGGACAATATAGCAATCAGCCCCAGCATTTT. This codes for CASSLMGGQYSNQPQHF.

The J gene is TRBJ1-4, the V gene TRBV16, with unresolved D. V was cut by 1 base and J by 2 bases, with 11 bases left in between. The CDR3 covers 16 residues. The germline CDR1 and CDR2 sequences are KGHSY and FQNENV. In DNA, the CDR3 is TGTGCCAGCAGCCAATATTCTGGGCTGACTAATGAAAAACTGTTTTTT. This gives the protein CASSQYSGLTNEKLFF.

The rearrangement links TRBV27 to TRBJ2-7; D unclear. Germline assignment: CDR1 MNHEY and CDR2 SMNVEV (reference sequence). V lost 8 bases and J lost 2, with 13 bases in between. The CDR3 has 13 residues. In nucleotides, the CDR3 is TGTGCCAGCGGTCGGGCCCCCACCTACGAGCAGTACTTC. Protein product: CASGRAPTYEQYF.

The chain combines TRBV6-6 with TRBJ1-5; no reliable D call. V dropped 2 bases and J dropped 4 bases, with 9 bases sitting between them. Germline V gives CDR1 MNHNY, CDR2 SVGAGI (reference sequence). This CDR3 comprises 14 residues. The CDR3 DNA sequence: TGTGCCAGCAGTTACGGAGACAAAAATCAGCCCCAGCATTTT. It translates to CASSYGDKNQPQHF.

V is TRBV5-1 and J is TRBJ2-3, with 9 bases lining up with TRBD2. Per the germline V gene, CDR1 is SGHRS and CDR2 is YFSETQ. V gave up 4 bases and J gave up 4 bases; unmatched junction bases: 7. This CDR3 region has 15 residues. In DNA, the CDR3 is TGCGCCAGCAGCATTAGCGGGAGACAGTCAGATACGCAGTATTTT. As protein: CASSISGRQSDTQYF.

The chain links TRBV4-1 to TRBJ2-7, with TRBD2 matching 8 bases. The germline gives CDR1 MGHRA, CDR2 YSYEKL. This CDR3 has 16 residues. Germline trimming cut 7 bases from V and 4 bases from J; bases unmatched to any gene: 15. The CDR3 DNA is TGCGCCAGCACCTGGGTCGAAGGCGCGGGAGGATACGAGCAGTACTTC. Translation: CASTWVEGAGGYEQYF.

V and J are TRBV11-3 and TRBJ2-3; TRBD2 might be the D (6 bases). Germline CDR1 SGHNT, CDR2 YENEEA. V dropped 3 bases and J dropped 9 bases, with 7 bases sitting between them. This CDR3 is 11 amino acids long. The chain's CDR3 is CASSLGGTQYF. The CDR3 DNA reads as TGTGCCAGCAGCTTGGGGGGAACGCAGTATTTT.

The chain recombines TRBV12-3 or TRBV12-4 with TRBJ1-1; TRBD1 agrees at 7 bases. V shed 2 bases, J shed 13 bases, and the junction held 4 bases outside the gene matches. CDR3 length equals 11 residues. The CDR3 DNA sequence: TGTGCCAGCAGTTTAACCCAGGGGGTTTTCTTT. Its protein product is CASSLTQGVFF.

The chain links TRBV11-3 to TRBJ2-1; TRBD2 matches at 9 bases. Germline loops: CDR1 SGHNT, CDR2 YENEEA. The CDR3 consists of 15 residues. With V trimmed by 1 base and J by 8 bases, 6 bases remained unmatched. This CDR3 is CASSLVGGRGDEQFF. The CDR3 nucleotides are TGTGCCAGCAGCTTAGTGGGCGGGAGGGGCGATGAGCAGTTCTTC. Combining the CDR3 with reference TRBV11-3 and TRBJ2-1 gives the whole variable domain EAGVVQSPRYKIIEKKQPVAFWCNPISGHNTLYWYLQNLGQGPELLIRYENEEAVDDSQLPKDRFSAERLKGVDSTLKIQPAELGDSAVYLCASSLVGGRGDEQFFGPGTRLTVL.

This chain links TRBV2 with TRBJ1-5, with 9 bases fitting TRBD1. Germline V gene sequence: CDR1 SNHLY, CDR2 FYNNEI. J gave up 1 base and V 5 bases, and 3 bases lay outside the gene matches. The CDR3 is made up of 15 amino acids. The CDR3 reads CASSLQGASNQPQHF. The CDR3 DNA is TGTGCCAGCAGTTTACAGGGGGCGAGCAATCAGCCCCAGCATTTT.

The J gene is TRBJ2-2, the V gene TRBV6-5, with no clear D. The CDR3 consists of 13 residues. The germline CDR1 and CDR2 sequences are MNHEY and SVGAGI. Trimming removed 6 bases from V and 4 bases from J, with 9 bases in between. This CDR3 reads CASSQTPTGELFF. The CDR3 DNA follows: TGTGCCAGCAGCCAGACGCCCACCGGGGAGCTGTTTTTT.

This clone turned up a few times. This rearrangement joins TRBV18 to TRBJ1-1; 7 bases are a match to TRBD1. The V gene's germline CDR1 is KGHSH and CDR2 LQKENI. The CDR3 is made up of 15 amino acids. Trimming removed 4 bases from V and 4 bases from J; junction bases left unmatched: 9. This CDR3 is CASSQGAGYGTEAFF. CDR3 coding DNA: TGTGCCAGCTCACAGGGGGCGGGATACGGCACTGAAGCTTTCTTT.

This clone came up once. The chain recombines TRBV5-6 with TRBJ1-2, with 9 bases aligning to TRBD1. J was trimmed by 2 bases and V by 4 bases; bases with no gene match: 6. Per germline, CDR1 SGHDT and CDR2 YYEEEE. The CDR3 loop spans 15 amino acids. The CDR3 protein is CASSPGQGLNYGYTF. In DNA form, the CDR3 reads TGTGCCAGCAGCCCGGGACAGGGCTTAAACTATGGCTACACCTTC.

This sequence joins TRBV19 and TRBJ2-7; TRBD2 matches 10 bases. This CDR3 has 15 amino acids. V shed 1 base, J shed 6 bases, and the junction held 6 bases outside the gene matches. Germline loops: CDR1 LNHDA, CDR2 SQIVND (reference sequence). The CDR3 loop reads CASSIGGAGGVEQYF. The CDR3 region has the DNA TGTGCCAGTAGTATAGGCGGAGCGGGAGGGGTCGAGCAGTACTTC. Drawing the rest from reference TRBV19 and TRBJ2-7, the complete variable domain is DGGITQSPKYLFRKEGQNVTLSCEQNLNHDAMYWYRQDPGQGLRLIYYSQIVNDFQKGDIAEGYSVSREKKESFPLTVTSAQKNPTAFYLCASSIGGAGGVEQYFGPGTRLTVT.

This rearrangement joins TRBV11-3 to TRBJ2-5; D possibly uses TRBD1 or TRBD2 (5 bases each). CDR1 is SGHNT, CDR2 YENEEA, per germline. This CDR3 spans 15 amino acids. V was pared by 3 bases and J by 5 bases, with 16 bases between. CDR3 loop: CASSLLTGKGETQYF. The CDR3 DNA is TGTGCCAGCAGCTTGCTGACCGGGAAGGGGGAGACCCAGTACTTC.

The chain couples TRBV9 to TRBJ2-5, with 13 positions matching TRBD2. This CDR3 comprises 15 residues. J gave up 4 bases and V 0 bases, and 0 bases lay outside the gene matches. Germline CDR1 is SGDLS and CDR2 is YYNGEE. In nucleotides, the CDR3 is TGTGCCAGCAGCGTAGGACTAGCGGGAGGAGAGACCCAGTACTTC. Amino acids: CASSVGLAGGETQYF.

V is TRBV4-3 and J is TRBJ1-1, with 7 bases matching TRBD1. The CDR3 is made up of 14 amino acids. The germline V gene encodes CDR1 LGHNA and CDR2 YSLEER. Unmatched junction bases numbered 5, after V lost 4 bases and J lost 3 bases. The CDR3 bases are TGCGCCAGCAGCCCCTCAGGGGGGCACACTGAAGCTTTCTTT. As protein: CASSPSGGHTEAFF.

This clone was found once. V usage is TRBV18 and J usage is TRBJ2-1; a weak D match, TRBD2 (6 bases). The V gene lost 3 bases and the J gene lost 7 bases, with 19 bases spanning the gap. The CDR3 runs to 16 residues. The V gene's germline CDR1 is KGHSH and CDR2 LQKENI. The CDR3 DNA follows: TGTGCCAGCTCACCCAGTCGCGGGAAGTCTCGGAATGAGCAGTTCTTC. This gives the protein CASSPSRGKSRNEQFF.

This clone occurred once. The J gene is TRBJ2-3, the V gene TRBV7-3; TRBD2 agrees at 8 bases. Germline CDR1 reads SGHTA; CDR2 reads FQGTGA. V was pared by 5 bases and J by 0 bases, with 4 bases of the junction left unmatched. The CDR3 runs to 15 residues. The CDR3 DNA is TGTGCCAGCAGCCTCACGGGGGGGAGCACAGATACGCAGTATTTT. Protein sequence: CASSLTGGSTDTQYF.

This chain connects TRBV7-6 to TRBJ2-2; unclear D gene. CDR1 and CDR2 from the germline V gene are SGHVS and FNYEAQ. The CDR3 is 14 residues long. V was shortened by 3 bases and J by 1 base, with 6 bases between the two germline ends. The CDR3 DNA reads as TGTGCCAGCAGCTTCTCAGGGAACACCGGGGAGCTGTTTTTT. As protein: CASSFSGNTGELFF.

The chain has TRBV5-1 and TRBJ1-1, with D perhaps TRBD1 (5 bases). The CDR3 extends over 15 amino acids. The V gene lost 0 bases and the J gene lost 1 base, with 10 bases spanning the gap. Germline assignment: CDR1 SGHRS and CDR2 YFSETQ. CDR3 bases: TGCGCCAGCAGCTTGGAGACGGGGACGAACACTGAAGCTTTCTTT. Its translation is CASSLETGTNTEAFF.

V is TRBV5-1 and J is TRBJ2-3, with TRBD2 as a possible D gene (6 bases). Trimming pared 4 bases from V and 0 bases from J, leaving 15 bases between. CDR1 SGHRS and CDR2 YFSETQ come from the germline V gene. This CDR3 contains 16 residues. Here the CDR3 DNA reads TGCGCCAGCAGCGTGGGACTTTTGACTAGCACAGATACGCAGTATTTT. Translation: CASSVGLLTSTDTQYF.